This T cell receptor (beta chain) was sequenced during a study of cytomegalovirus exposure and HLA in healthy donors. Study-level points and caveats: The authors later found most CMV-associated TCR beta chains appeared HLA-restricted. Presence/absence analyses assumed roughly uniform sequencing depth across donors.

This CDR3 region has 14 residues. CDR1 and CDR2 from the germline V gene are SGHNT and YYREEE (reference sequence). Trimming took off 4 bases at V and 2 bases at J, with 13 bases between the two ends. A note on this clone: Its antigen remains unidentified.

PCR employed 60 Vbeta and 13 Jbeta primers. Sequencing used immunoSEQ multiplex PCR; TCRdb keeps in-frame clones, though not all of them. Of nearly 110,000 clones listed, roughly 75% are singletons. The material sequenced was PBMCs. The rearrangement joins TRBV5-4 to TRBJ2-7, with D perhaps matching TRBD1 (5 bases). The sequence came from a man aged 35-49 years in good health and CMV-seronegative. The CDR3: CASSADSYAYEQYF. The CDR3 DNA follows: TGTGCCAGCAGCGCCGACAGTTATGCCTACGAGCAGTACTTC.